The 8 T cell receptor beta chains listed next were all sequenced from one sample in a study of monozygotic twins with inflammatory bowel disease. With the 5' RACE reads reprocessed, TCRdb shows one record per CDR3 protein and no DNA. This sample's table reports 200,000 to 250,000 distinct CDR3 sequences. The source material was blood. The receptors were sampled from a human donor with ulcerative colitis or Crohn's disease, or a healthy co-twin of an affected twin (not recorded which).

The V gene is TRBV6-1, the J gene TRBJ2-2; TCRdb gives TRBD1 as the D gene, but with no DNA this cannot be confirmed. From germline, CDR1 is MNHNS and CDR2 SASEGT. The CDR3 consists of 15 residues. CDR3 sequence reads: CATSGQAIYTGEQFF.

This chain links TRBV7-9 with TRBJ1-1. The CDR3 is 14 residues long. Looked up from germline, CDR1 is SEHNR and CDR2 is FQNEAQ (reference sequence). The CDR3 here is CASSLSGPNTEAFF.

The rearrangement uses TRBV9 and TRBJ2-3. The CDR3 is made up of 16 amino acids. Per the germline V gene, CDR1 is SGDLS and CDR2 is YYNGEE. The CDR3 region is CASSVVGRLGTDTQYF.

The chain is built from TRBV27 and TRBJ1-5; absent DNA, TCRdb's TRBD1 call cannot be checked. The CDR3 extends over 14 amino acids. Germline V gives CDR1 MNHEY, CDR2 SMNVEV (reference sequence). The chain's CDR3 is CASSFGGVGQPQHF.

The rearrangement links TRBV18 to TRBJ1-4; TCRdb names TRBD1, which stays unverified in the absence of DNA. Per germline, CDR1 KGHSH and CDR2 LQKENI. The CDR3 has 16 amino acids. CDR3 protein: CASSPPNGGLEEKLFF.

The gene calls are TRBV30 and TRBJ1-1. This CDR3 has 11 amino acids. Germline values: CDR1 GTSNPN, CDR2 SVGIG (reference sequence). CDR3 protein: CAWSVLTEAFF.

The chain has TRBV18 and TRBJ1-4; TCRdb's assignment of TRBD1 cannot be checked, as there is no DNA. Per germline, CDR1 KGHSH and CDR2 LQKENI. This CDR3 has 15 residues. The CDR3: CASSLGQALNEKLFF.

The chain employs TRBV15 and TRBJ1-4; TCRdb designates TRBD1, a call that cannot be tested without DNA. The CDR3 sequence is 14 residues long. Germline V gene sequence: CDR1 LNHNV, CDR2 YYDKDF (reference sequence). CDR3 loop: CATSSRETNEKLFF.